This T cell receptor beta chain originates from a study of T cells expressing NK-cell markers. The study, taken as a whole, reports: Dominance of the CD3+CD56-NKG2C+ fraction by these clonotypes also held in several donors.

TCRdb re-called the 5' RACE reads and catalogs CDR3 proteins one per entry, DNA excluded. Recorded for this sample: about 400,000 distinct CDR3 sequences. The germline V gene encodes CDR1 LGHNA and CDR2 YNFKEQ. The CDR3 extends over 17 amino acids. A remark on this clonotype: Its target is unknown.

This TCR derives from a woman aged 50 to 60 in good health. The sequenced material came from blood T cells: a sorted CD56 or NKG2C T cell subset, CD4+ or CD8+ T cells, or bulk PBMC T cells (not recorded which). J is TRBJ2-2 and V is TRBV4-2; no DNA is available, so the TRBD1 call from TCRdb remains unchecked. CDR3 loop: CASSLTGAPIDTGELFF.